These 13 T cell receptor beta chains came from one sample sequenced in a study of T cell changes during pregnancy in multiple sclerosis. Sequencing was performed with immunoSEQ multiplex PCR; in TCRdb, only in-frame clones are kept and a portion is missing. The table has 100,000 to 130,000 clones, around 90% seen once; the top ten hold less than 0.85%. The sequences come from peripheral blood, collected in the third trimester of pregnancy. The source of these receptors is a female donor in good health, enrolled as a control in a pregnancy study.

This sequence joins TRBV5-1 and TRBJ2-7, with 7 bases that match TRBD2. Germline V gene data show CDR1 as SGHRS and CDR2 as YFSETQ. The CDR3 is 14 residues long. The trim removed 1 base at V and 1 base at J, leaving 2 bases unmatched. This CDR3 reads CASSLMGGSYEQYF. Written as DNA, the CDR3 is TGCGCCAGCAGCTTGATGGGAGGGTCCTACGAGCAGTACTTC.

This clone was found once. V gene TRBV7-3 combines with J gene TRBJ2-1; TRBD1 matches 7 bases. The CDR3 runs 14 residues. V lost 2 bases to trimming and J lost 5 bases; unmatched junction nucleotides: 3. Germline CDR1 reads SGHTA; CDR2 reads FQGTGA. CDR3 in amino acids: CASSLGQVNNEQFF. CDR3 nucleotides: TGTGCCAGCAGCTTAGGACAGGTTAACAATGAGCAGTTCTTC.

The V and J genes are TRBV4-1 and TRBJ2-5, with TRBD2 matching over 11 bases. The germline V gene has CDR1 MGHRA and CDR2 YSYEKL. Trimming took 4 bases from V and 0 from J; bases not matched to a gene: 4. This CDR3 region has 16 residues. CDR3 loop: CASSPGTSGHQETQYF. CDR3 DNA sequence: TGCGCCAGCAGCCCCGGGACTAGCGGCCACCAAGAGACCCAGTACTTC.

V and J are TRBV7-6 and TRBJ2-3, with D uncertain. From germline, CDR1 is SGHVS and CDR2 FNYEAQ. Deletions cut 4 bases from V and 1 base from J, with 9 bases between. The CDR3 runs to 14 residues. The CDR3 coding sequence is TGTGCCAGCAGCTCCTCAACTCGCACAGATACGCAGTATTTT. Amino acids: CASSSSTRTDTQYF.

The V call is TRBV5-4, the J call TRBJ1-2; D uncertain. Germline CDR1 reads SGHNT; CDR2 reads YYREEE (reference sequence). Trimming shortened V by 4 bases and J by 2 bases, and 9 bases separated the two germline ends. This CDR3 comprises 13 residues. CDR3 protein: CASSRGQNYGYTF. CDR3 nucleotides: TGTGCCAGCAGCCGTGGCCAGAACTATGGCTACACCTTC.

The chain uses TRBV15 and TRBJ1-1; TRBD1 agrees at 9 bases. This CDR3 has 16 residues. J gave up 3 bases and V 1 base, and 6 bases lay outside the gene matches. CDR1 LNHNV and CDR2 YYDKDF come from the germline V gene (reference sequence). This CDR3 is CATSRGGQGRDTEAFF. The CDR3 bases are TGTGCCACCAGCAGAGGAGGACAGGGGCGAGACACTGAAGCTTTCTTT.

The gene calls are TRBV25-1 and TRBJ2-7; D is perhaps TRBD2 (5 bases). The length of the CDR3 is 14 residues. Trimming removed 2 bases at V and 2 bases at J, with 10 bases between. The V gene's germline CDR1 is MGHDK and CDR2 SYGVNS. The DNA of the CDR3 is TGTGCCAGCAGTGAAGGACTGGGAACCTACGAGCAGTACTTC. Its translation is CASSEGLGTYEQYF.

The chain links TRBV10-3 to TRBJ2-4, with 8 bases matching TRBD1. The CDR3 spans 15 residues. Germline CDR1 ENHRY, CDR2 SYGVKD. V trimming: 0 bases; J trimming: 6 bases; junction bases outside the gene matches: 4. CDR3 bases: TGTGCCATCAGTGAGTCCTCAGGGGGCCCAAACATTCAGTACTTC. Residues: CAISESSGGPNIQYF.

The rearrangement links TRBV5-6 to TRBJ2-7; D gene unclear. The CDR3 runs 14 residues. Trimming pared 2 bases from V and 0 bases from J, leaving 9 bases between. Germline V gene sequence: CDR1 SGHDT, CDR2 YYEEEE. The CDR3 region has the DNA TGTGCCAGCAGCTTATCACTGGTCTCCTACGAGCAGTACTTC. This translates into CASSLSLVSYEQYF.

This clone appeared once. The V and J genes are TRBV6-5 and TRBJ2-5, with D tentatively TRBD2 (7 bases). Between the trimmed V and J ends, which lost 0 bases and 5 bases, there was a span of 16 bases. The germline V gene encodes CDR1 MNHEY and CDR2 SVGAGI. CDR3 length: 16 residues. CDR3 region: CASSYSIEGGPETQYF. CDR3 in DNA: TGTGCCAGCAGTTACTCGATTGAGGGGGGGCCTGAGACCCAGTACTTC.

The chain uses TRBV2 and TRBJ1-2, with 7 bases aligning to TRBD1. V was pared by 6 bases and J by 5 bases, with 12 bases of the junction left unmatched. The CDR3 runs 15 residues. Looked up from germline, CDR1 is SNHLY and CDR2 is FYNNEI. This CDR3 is CASSETGVQWYGYTF. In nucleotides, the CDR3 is TGTGCCAGCAGCGAAACAGGGGTTCAGTGGTATGGCTACACCTTC.

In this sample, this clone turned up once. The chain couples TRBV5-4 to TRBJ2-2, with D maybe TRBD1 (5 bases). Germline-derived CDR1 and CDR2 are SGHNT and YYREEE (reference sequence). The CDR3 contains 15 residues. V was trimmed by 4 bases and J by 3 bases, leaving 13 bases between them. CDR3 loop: CASSPKVGDTGELFF. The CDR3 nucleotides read TGTGCCAGCAGCCCGAAGGTAGGGGACACCGGGGAGCTGTTTTTT.

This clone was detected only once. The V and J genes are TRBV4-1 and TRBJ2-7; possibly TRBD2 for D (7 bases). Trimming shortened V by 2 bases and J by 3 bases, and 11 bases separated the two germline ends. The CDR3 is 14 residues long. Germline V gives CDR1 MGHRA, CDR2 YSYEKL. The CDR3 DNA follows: TGCGCCAGCAGCCAACGGGGGGCGGGCTACGAGCAGTACTTC. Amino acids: CASSQRGAGYEQYF.